This T cell receptor beta chain originates from a study of CD8+CD57+ T cells in acquired aplastic anemia. Study-wide context: In CD4+ cells, healthy donors produced an average of approximately 9.9 million reads.

Genomic DNA, serving as template, underwent TCR beta VDJ and CDR3 profiling. Each CDR3 protein is one row after TCRdb ran MiXCR on the reads. The data contain about 170,000 distinct CDR3 sequences, under 75% of them singletons. CDR1 and CDR2 (germline): DFQATT, SNEGSKA (reference sequence). This CDR3 has 13 amino acids. V dropped 7 bases and J dropped 5 bases, with 15 bases sitting between them. The receptor's source is a human donor in good health. The gene calls are TRBV20-1 and TRBJ2-1; TRBD1 might be the D (7 bases). What was sequenced was sorted CD4+, CD8+, or CD8+CD57+ T cells (not recorded which) from PBMCs. CDR3 coding DNA: TGCAGTGTTAGGCAGGGGGGCCACAATGAGCAGTTCTTC. The encoded protein is CSVRQGGHNEQFF.